The rows below give T cell receptor beta chains drawn from one sample of a study of blood T cell repertoires in COVID-19. Assay used: immunoSEQ multiplex PCR; TCRdb lists only in-frame clones, some missing. The data hold 140,000 to 150,000 clones, with 89% observed a single time. What was sequenced was peripheral blood. The receptor set was obtained from a human donor in a cohort sampled during active COVID-19. CDR3s include the opening cysteine and the closing phenylalanine or tryptophan. A D gene is named only where the DNA matches it firmly. Some rows mark clone size as missing; the rest say once, few, many or name a class of expanded clone.

v_call: TRBV2; j_call: TRBJ2-1; d_call: TRBD1; clone_size: NA; cdr3_nt: TGTGCCAGCAGCGAGGGGGCGAGTGAGCAGTTCTTC; cdr3_aa: CASSEGASEQFF
v_call: TRBV6-6; j_call: TRBJ1-5; d_call: TRBD1; clone_size: NA; cdr3_nt: TGTGCCAGCAGTACCCGACAGGGGGATAGCAATCAGCCCCAGCATTTT; cdr3_aa: CASSTRQGDSNQPQHF
v_call: TRBV6-5; j_call: TRBJ2-1; d_call: TRBD2; clone_size: NA; cdr3_nt: TGTGCCAGCAGTTACTCGGGGGGGGTCCTCGACAATGAGCAGTTCTTC; cdr3_aa: CASSYSGGVLDNEQFF
v_call: TRBV5-4; j_call: TRBJ2-1; d_call: NA; clone_size: once; cdr3_nt: TGTGCCAGCAGCTTGACAGGGACCTTTAATGAGCAGTTCTTC; cdr3_aa: CASSLTGTFNEQFF
v_call: TRBV6-6; j_call: TRBJ2-3; d_call: TRBD2; clone_size: NA; cdr3_nt: TGTGCCAGCAGTCGACTAGCGGGGGGACCAAAAGGCGATACGCAGTATTTT; cdr3_aa: CASSRLAGGPKGDTQYF
v_call: TRBV5-4; j_call: TRBJ2-2; d_call: TRBD2; clone_size: NA; cdr3_nt: TGTGCCAGCAGCTCCTGGGGACTAGCGGGGGACACCGGGGAGCTGTTTTTT; cdr3_aa: CASSSWGLAGDTGELFF
v_call: TRBV12-3/TRBV12-4; j_call: TRBJ1-6; d_call: NA; clone_size: NA; cdr3_nt: TGTGCCAGCAGTTTGGACAGAACATCCCTCCACTTT; cdr3_aa: CASSLDRTSLHF
v_call: TRBV6-1; j_call: TRBJ2-3; d_call: TRBD1; clone_size: NA; cdr3_nt: TGTGCCAGCAGTGAAAGACAGGGGGCCCGATCAACAGATACGCAGTATTTT; cdr3_aa: CASSERQGARSTDTQYF
v_call: TRBV6-5; j_call: TRBJ1-2; d_call: NA; clone_size: NA; cdr3_nt: TGTGCCAGCAGTTACTCTGTGGGGCTAAGGGGCTACACCTTC; cdr3_aa: CASSYSVGLRGYTF
v_call: TRBV3-1/TRBV3-2; j_call: TRBJ1-2; d_call: TRBD1; clone_size: NA; cdr3_nt: TGTGCCAGCAGCCAACTGGAGGCAGGGGGTGGCTACACCTTC; cdr3_aa: CASSQLEAGGGYTF
v_call: TRBV7-6; j_call: TRBJ2-2; d_call: TRBD2; clone_size: NA; cdr3_nt: TGTGCTAGCAGCCCGGGGGGGAACACCGGGGAGCTGTTTTTT; cdr3_aa: CASSPGGNTGELFF
v_call: TRBV19; j_call: TRBJ1-5; d_call: NA; clone_size: NA; cdr3_nt: TGTGCCAGTAGACCGACCTCGGGGGGTGGCGATCAGCCCCAGCATTTT; cdr3_aa: CASRPTSGGGDQPQHF
v_call: TRBV15; j_call: TRBJ2-3; d_call: TRBD2; clone_size: NA; cdr3_nt: TGTGCCACCAGCAGTGGGTTTGGACTAGCGGGGGTCACAGATACGCAGTATTTT; cdr3_aa: CATSSGFGLAGVTDTQYF
v_call: TRBV13; j_call: TRBJ1-4; d_call: NA; clone_size: NA; cdr3_nt: TGTGCCAGCAGCTTAGGACCTCGGGAAAAACTGTTTTTT; cdr3_aa: CASSLGPREKLFF
v_call: TRBV6-5; j_call: TRBJ2-5; d_call: TRBD2; clone_size: NA; cdr3_nt: TGTGCCAGGTCGAGCGGGGGGCGGAAGACCCAGTACTTC; cdr3_aa: CARSSGGRKTQYF
v_call: TRBV5-5; j_call: TRBJ2-1; d_call: NA; clone_size: NA; cdr3_nt: TGTGCCAGCAGCTTGGGGGTGCAGGGTGATGAGCAGTTCTTC; cdr3_aa: CASSLGVQGDEQFF
v_call: TRBV2; j_call: TRBJ2-2; d_call: TRBD1; clone_size: NA; cdr3_nt: TGTGCCAGCAGTAGGACAGGGACTAACACCGGGGAGCTGTTTTTT; cdr3_aa: CASSRTGTNTGELFF
v_call: TRBV2; j_call: TRBJ2-3; d_call: TRBD2; clone_size: NA; cdr3_nt: TGTGCCAGCAGTGTACACCGGACTAGCGAAACAGATACGCAGTATTTT; cdr3_aa: CASSVHRTSETDTQYF
v_call: TRBV9; j_call: TRBJ1-1; d_call: NA; clone_size: NA; cdr3_nt: TGTGCCAGCAGCGTAGCGGCGGGAGAAGCTTTCTTT; cdr3_aa: CASSVAAGEAFF
v_call: TRBV12-3/TRBV12-4; j_call: TRBJ1-1; d_call: NA; clone_size: NA; cdr3_nt: TGTGCCAGCAGTTTCAGGGACACTGAAGCTTTCTTT; cdr3_aa: CASSFRDTEAFF